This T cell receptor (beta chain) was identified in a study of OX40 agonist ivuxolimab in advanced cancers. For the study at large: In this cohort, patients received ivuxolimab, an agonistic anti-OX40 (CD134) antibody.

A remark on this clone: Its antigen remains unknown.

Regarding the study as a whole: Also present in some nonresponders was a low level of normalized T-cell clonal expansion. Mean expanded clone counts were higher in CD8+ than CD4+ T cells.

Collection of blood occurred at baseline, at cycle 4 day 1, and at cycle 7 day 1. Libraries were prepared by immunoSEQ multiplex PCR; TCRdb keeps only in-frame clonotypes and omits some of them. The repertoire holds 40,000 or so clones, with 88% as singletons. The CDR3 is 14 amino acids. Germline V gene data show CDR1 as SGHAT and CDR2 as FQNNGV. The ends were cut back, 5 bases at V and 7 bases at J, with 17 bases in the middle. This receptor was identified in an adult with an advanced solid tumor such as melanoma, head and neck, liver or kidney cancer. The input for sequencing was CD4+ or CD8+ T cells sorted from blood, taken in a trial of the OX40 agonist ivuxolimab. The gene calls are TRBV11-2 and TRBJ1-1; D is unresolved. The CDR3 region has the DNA TGTGCCAGCAGCCCACCAATGGGGATTAGTGAAGCTTTCTTT. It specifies CASSPPMGISEAFF.